These 12 T cell receptor beta chains were sequenced from one sample in a study of CD8 T cells in ankylosing spondylitis. From the 5' RACE reads, TCRdb called clonotypes with MiXCR, one entry per CDR3 protein. The sample shows about 240,000 distinct CDR3 sequences, 8% to 9.5% of them seen only once. Sequencing was done on a sample of blood, either unsorted or a sorted T cell fraction (not recorded which). The receptors here all came from a male donor with ankylosing spondylitis or in good health (not recorded which).

This clonotype was detected ten times or more. V and J are TRBV18 and TRBJ2-3; tentative D call: TRBD2 (6 bases). This CDR3 contains 15 residues. CDR1 KGHSH and CDR2 LQKENI come from the germline V gene. Between the trimmed V and J ends, which lost 2 bases and 2 bases, there was a span of 11 bases. CDR3 in amino acids: CASSPVGGSTDTQYF. The CDR3 nucleotides are TGTGCCAGCTCACCAGTTGGAGGGTCCACAGATACGCAGTATTTT.

This clonotype was found many times. The chain employs TRBV9 and TRBJ2-1; D call uncertain. CDR1 SGDLS and CDR2 YYNGEE come from the germline V gene. V lost 4 bases and J 10 bases, leaving 12 bases between the germline ends. This CDR3 has 12 amino acids. The CDR3 region is CASSLPLGEQFF. The DNA for the CDR3 is TGTGCCAGCAGCCTTCCCCTGGGCGAGCAGTTCTTC.

This sequence joins TRBV20-1 and TRBJ2-3; D assignment may be TRBD1 or TRBD2 (5 bases each). V was clipped by 3 bases and J by 0 bases, with 13 bases between them. The length of the CDR3 is 15 residues. Germline lookup yields CDR1 DFQATT and CDR2 SNEGSKA (reference sequence). The DNA of the CDR3 is TGCAGTGCTAGGAGACCGGGGCTAAGCACAGATACGCAGTATTTT. As protein: CSARRPGLSTDTQYF.

This chain uses TRBV7-2 with TRBJ2-2; the D gene is possibly TRBD2 (6 bases). Trimming removed 2 bases at V and 0 bases at J, with 10 bases between. CDR3 length: 16 amino acids. Germline CDR1 reads SGHTA; CDR2 reads FQGNSA. The DNA of the CDR3 is TGTGCCAGCAGCTTACCTGGGACTCCGAACACCGGGGAGCTGTTTTTT. Translating gives CASSLPGTPNTGELFF.

The rearrangement links TRBV27 to TRBJ2-6; D may be TRBD1 (5 bases). The CDR3 spans 16 residues. Trimming pared 2 bases from V and 4 bases from J, leaving 12 bases between. Germline V gene lookup returns CDR1 MNHEY and CDR2 SMNVEV (reference sequence). The chain's CDR3 is CASSLKGAGGANVLTF. The CDR3 DNA sequence: TGTGCCAGCAGTTTAAAAGGGGCTGGGGGGGCCAACGTCCTGACTTTC.

This chain connects TRBV7-8 to TRBJ1-3; D is possibly TRBD1 (5 bases). Germline V gene data show CDR1 as SGHVS and CDR2 as FQNEAQ. V gave up 5 bases and J gave up 0 bases, with 14 bases separating them. This CDR3 is built from 16 residues. The CDR3 sequence is CASSGRPGSSGNTIYF. The CDR3 DNA sequence: TGTGCCAGCAGCGGCCGCCCAGGGTCCTCTGGAAACACCATATATTTT. Combining the CDR3 with reference TRBV7-8 and TRBJ1-3 gives the whole variable domain GAGVSQSPRYKVAKRGQDVALRCDPISGHVSLFWYQQALGQGPEFLTYFQNEAQLDKSGLPSDRFFAERPEGSVSTLKIQRTQQEDSAVYLCASSGRPGSSGNTIYFGEGSWLTVV.

This clonotype was seen at least ten times. V gene TRBV11-2 combines with J gene TRBJ1-1; D possibly corresponds to TRBD1 (5 bases). CDR3 length: 17 residues. V was trimmed by 5 bases and J by 5 bases, leaving 24 bases between them. Germline CDR1 SGHAT, CDR2 FQNNGV. The chain's CDR3 is CASSARRGIVPRTEAFF. The CDR3 coding sequence is TGTGCCAGCAGCGCGAGACGGGGCATAGTCCCGAGGACTGAAGCTTTCTTT. The full variable domain, rest sourced from reference TRBV11-2 and TRBJ1-1, is EAGVAQSPRYKIIEKRQSVAFWCNPISGHATLYWYQQILGQGPKLLIQFQNNGVVDDSQLPKDRFSAERLKGVDSTLKIQPAKLEDSAVYLCASSARRGIVPRTEAFFGQGTRLTVV.

In its sample, this clonotype was seen many times. The rearrangement joins TRBV7-2 to TRBJ1-3, with 9 bases matching TRBD1. Germline-derived CDR1 and CDR2 are SGHTA and FQGNSA. CDR3 length equals 15 residues. V was clipped by 4 bases and J by 3 bases; unmatched bases: 4. In nucleotides, the CDR3 is TGTGCCAGCAGCTCCCGGACAGGGGTTGGAAACACCATATATTTT. It specifies CASSSRTGVGNTIYF.

J is TRBJ2-2 and V is TRBV12-3 or TRBV12-4; possibly TRBD1 for D (6 bases). V lost 5 bases and J lost 6, with 13 bases in between. The CDR3 runs 14 residues. This chain's CDR3 is CASSPLQGAGELFF. The CDR3 DNA is TGTGCCAGCAGTCCTCTACAGGGTGCCGGGGAGCTGTTTTTT.

This clonotype was counted ten times or more. J is TRBJ2-1 and V is TRBV5-1, with 7 bases identical to TRBD2. Trimming cost V 1 base and J 0 bases; bases outside gene matches: 10. This CDR3 comprises 18 residues. The germline CDR1 and CDR2 sequences are SGHRS and YFSETQ. The CDR3: CASSLRVMGGSSYNEQFF. DNA for the CDR3: TGCGCCAGCAGCTTGAGGGTCATGGGCGGGAGCTCCTACAATGAGCAGTTCTTC.

The sample holds many counts of this clonotype. The V gene is TRBV12-3 or TRBV12-4, the J gene TRBJ2-1, with D unclear. V gave up 3 bases and J gave up 5 bases, with 11 bases separating them. The CDR3 is 14 amino acids. CDR3 DNA: TGTGCCAGCAGTTTCACGACTGGTAACAATGAGCAGTTCTTC. Protein: CASSFTTGNNEQFF.

The V and J genes are TRBV7-2 and TRBJ2-7, with 8 bases that match TRBD1. Looked up from germline, CDR1 is SGHTA and CDR2 is FQGNSA. Trimming at V came to 2 bases and at J to 6 bases, leaving 9 bases not matched to a gene. The CDR3 totals 15 residues. The CDR3 coding sequence is TGTGCCAGCAGCTTAATCTGGGACAGGTCCCTCGAGCAGTACTTC. Translation: CASSLIWDRSLEQYF.